Here is one T cell receptor beta chain with its context. Its antigen target is currently unknown. Qualities for individual bases were not recorded, and no much larger clone is one base off. Library prep was done by the immunoSEQ multiplex PCR assay. TCRdb obtained this table from immuneACCESS and retained in-frame rearrangements with V and J assigned. These tables miss some clones; where compared with another copy, unresolved V genes account for less than half of the shortfall, and the remainder is unexplained. For this sample the table gives about 75,000 clones, of which 85% to 95% were detected only once. Of the sample, more than 5.5% is held by the ten largest clones. This sample was taken from a study of control samples from healthy donors and cancer patients (TCRdb year 2020). According to the germline V gene, CDR1 reads ENHRY and CDR2 reads SYGVKD. Inclusive of the bounding cysteine and phenylalanine, the CDR3 is 18 residues long. Left in the record is the CDR3 DNA by itself, 54 bases read in frame from the first base. From V the trimming removes 0 bases and from J it removes 4 bases, while the gene matches leave 9 bases of the junction unaccounted for.

Sample: blood. This TCR came from a woman aged 35 to 49 in good health. This receptor chain uses TRBV10-3 and TRBJ2-2, with 9 bases matching TRBD1. The CDR3: CAISESDRGMSGTGELFF. The DNA is TGTGCCATCAGTGAGTCGGACAGGGGAATGTCGGGCACCGGGGAGCTGTTTTTT.